This TCR beta chain came from a study of OX40 agonist ivuxolimab in advanced cancers. This table comes from immunoSEQ multiplex PCR, and its TCRdb copy is limited to in-frame clones, with some not included. The repertoire holds approximately 90,000 clones, with less than 95% as singletons. Points from the study as a whole: Clonal expansion from baseline to week 6 occurred in both CD4+ and CD8+ T cells.

Points on this clone: The antigen is unknown.

The V and J ends lost 3 bases and 4 bases, in that order; junction bases with no gene match: 10. Germline V gene data show CDR1 as MDHEN and CDR2 as SYDVKM. This CDR3 spans 16 amino acids. This TCR was sampled from an adult with an advanced solid tumor such as melanoma, head and neck, liver or kidney cancer. The specimen was CD4+ or CD8+ T cells sorted from blood, collected in a trial of the OX40 agonist ivuxolimab. The V gene is TRBV28, the J gene TRBJ2-7, with 9 bases identical to TRBD1. CDR3: CASSFAGTGRPYEQYF. CDR3 bases: TGTGCCAGCAGTTTCGCTGGGACAGGGCGACCTTACGAGCAGTACTTC.